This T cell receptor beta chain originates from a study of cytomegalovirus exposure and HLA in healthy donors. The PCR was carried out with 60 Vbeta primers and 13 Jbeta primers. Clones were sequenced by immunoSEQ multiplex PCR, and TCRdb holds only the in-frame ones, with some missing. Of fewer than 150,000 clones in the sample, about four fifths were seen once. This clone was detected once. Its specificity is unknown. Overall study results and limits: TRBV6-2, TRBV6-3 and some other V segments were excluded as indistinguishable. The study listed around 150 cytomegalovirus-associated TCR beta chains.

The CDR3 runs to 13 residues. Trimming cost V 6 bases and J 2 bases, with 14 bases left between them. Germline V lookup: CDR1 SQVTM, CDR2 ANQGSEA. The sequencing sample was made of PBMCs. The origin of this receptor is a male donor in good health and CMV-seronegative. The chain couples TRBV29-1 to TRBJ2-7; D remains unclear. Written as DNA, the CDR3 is TGCAGCGTCCAAAAGCCCCTGACCTACGAGCAGTACTTC. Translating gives CSVQKPLTYEQYF.